This T cell receptor beta chain came from a study of cytomegalovirus exposure and HLA in healthy donors. Overall study findings and caveats: Confirmation was obtained in vitro that a few CMV-associated chains are specific for CMV antigens.

Primers: 60 Vbeta forward and 13 Jbeta reverse. Here immunoSEQ multiplex PCR was the method, and the copy in TCRdb shows in-frame clones only, minus some. The repertoire holds about 130,000 clones, with 80% as singletons. In germline, CDR1 is ENHRY, CDR2 SYGVKD. The ends were cut back, 10 bases at V and 7 bases at J, with 16 bases in the middle. The CDR3 extends over 13 amino acids. A note on this clone: What it recognizes is unknown.

The rearrangement joins TRBV10-3 to TRBJ1-4; TRBD1 is a possible D gene (5 bases). The specimen sequenced was PBMCs. The source is a man aged 25-40 years in good health and CMV-seronegative. CDR3 amino acids: CATLRGTGEKLFF. CDR3 sequence (DNA): TGTGCCACCCTACGGGGGACGGGTGAAAAACTGTTTTTT.